This TCR beta chain was sequenced in a study of T-cell memory formation after mild COVID-19. One entry per CDR3 protein, called by TCRdb with MiXCR from the 5' RACE reads. The sample yields about 49,000 distinct CDR3 sequences, around 7.2% seen once. The V and J ends lost 5 bases and 5 bases, in that order; junction bases with no gene match: 2. Germline CDR1 and CDR2: SNHLY and FYNNEI. The CDR3 totals 13 residues. The chain is built from TRBV2 and TRBJ1-5, with 8 nucleotides matching TRBD1. The sequence derives from a man younger than 30 who had mild COVID-19 (a few samples of this study predate the infection). Cell type and time point are not known. Specimen: PBMCs or a T cell subset sorted from them (not recorded which). The DNA of the CDR3 is TGTGCCAGCAGTAACAGGGGGGATCAGCCCCAGCATTTT. This encodes CASSNRGDQPQHF. The full variable domain, with the rest looked up from reference TRBV2 and TRBJ1-5, is EPEVTQTPSHQVTQMGQEVILRCVPISNHLYFYWYRQILGQKVEFLVSFYNNEISEKSEIFDDQFSVERPDGSNFTLKIRSTKLEDSAMYFCASSNRGDQPQHFGDGTRLSIL.